These T cell receptor beta chains were read from a single sample in a study of blood T cells in healthy people across ages. TCRdb re-derived calls from the 5' RACE reads in MiXCR, one entry per CDR3 protein. The profile shows some 920,000 distinct CDR3 sequences, roughly half of them singletons. Sequenced input: blood. These receptors all stem from a woman aged 55-69 years in good health. Each CDR3 is given with its conserved first and last residue. Each record gives: D gene, V gene, clone size, CDR3 length, J gene, CDR3 protein, CDR3 DNA. The D gene is left open where the match is weak. Expanded clones get a size class; other rows say once, few or many, or leave the size out.

>.|TRBV20-1|few|13|TRBJ1-2
CSAVTRDVAGYTF
TGCAGTGCCGTAACCAGGGACGTCGCTGGCTACACCTTC
>.|TRBV27|few|14|TRBJ2-6
CASRTFSGANVLTF
TGTGCCAGCAGAACATTCTCTGGGGCCAACGTCCTGACTTTC
>.|TRBV20-1|few|13|TRBJ2-3
CSAPLIRTDTQYF
TGCAGTGCACCATTAATACGCACAGATACGCAGTATTTT
>.|TRBV20-1|.|14|TRBJ2-7
CSASRDAVVYEQYF
TGCAGTGCTAGTCGGGATGCTGTGGTATACGAGCAGTACTTC
>.|TRBV15|few|15|TRBJ2-1
CATSERGVPDNEQFF
TGTGCCACCAGCGAGCGAGGCGTTCCCGACAATGAGCAGTTCTTC
>.|TRBV7-2|many|11|TRBJ2-3
CASSLPDTQYF
TGTGCCAGCAGCTTGCCAGATACGCAGTATTTT
>.|TRBV11-1|.|14|TRBJ2-7
CASTPRGRANEQYF
TGTGCCAGCACCCCGAGGGGCAGGGCCAACGAGCAGTACTTC
>.|TRBV12-3/TRBV12-4|.|14|TRBJ2-7
CASSTLFGTYEQYF
TGTGCCAGCAGCACGCTCTTTGGGACCTACGAGCAGTACTTT
>.|TRBV12-3/TRBV12-4|.|16|TRBJ1-6
CASSLESGGLGSPLHF
TGTGCCAGCAGTTTAGAATCGGGCGGACTGGGGTCACCCCTCCACTTT
>TRBD2|TRBV12-3/TRBV12-4|.|14|TRBJ2-1
CASRLAGDSDEQFF
TGTGCCAGCAGACTAGCGGGAGATTCGGATGAGCAGTTCTTC
>.|TRBV24-1|.|15|TRBJ2-7
CATSAGTTSSYEQYF
TGTGCCACTTCGGCCGGGACAACATCTTCCTACGAGCAGTACTTC
>.|TRBV24-1|.|13|TRBJ1-2
CATSDRRELGYTF
TGTGCCACCAGTGACCGCAGGGAATTAGGCTACACCTTC
>TRBD2|TRBV4-2|once|16|TRBJ2-5
CASSQGLAERFNEQYF
TGTGCCAGCAGCCAAGGACTAGCGGAACGCTTCAATGAGCAGTACTTC
>.|TRBV15|.|15|TRBJ2-3
CATSREARRTDTQYF
TGTGCCACCAGCAGAGAGGCCCGGAGAACAGATACGCAGTATTTT
>.|TRBV6-1|.|13|TRBJ1-5
CASSEFGDQPQHF
TGTGCCAGCAGTGAATTTGGGGATCAGCCCCAGCATTTT
>.|TRBV5-1|.|14|TRBJ2-4
CASRELPAKNIQYF
TGCGCCAGCCGGGAACTCCCAGCCAAAAACATTCAGTACTTC
>.|TRBV7-9|few|13|TRBJ2-7
CASSSWATYEQYF
TGTGCCAGCAGCTCGTGGGCAACCTACGAGCAGTACTTC
>.|TRBV10-3|.|11|TRBJ1-1
CAGGSLGEAFF
TGTGCCGGCGGGTCGCTTGGAGAAGCTTTCTTT
>.|TRBV7-6|few|12|TRBJ2-5
CASSPTLGTQYF
TGTGCCAGCAGCCCCACTTTGGGGACCCAGTACTTC
>.|TRBV5-4|few|13|TRBJ2-5
CASSSELVETQYF
TGTGCCAGCAGCTCCGAACTAGTGGAGACCCAGTACTTC
>.|TRBV6-5|.|14|TRBJ2-7
CASSTGLGPYEQYF
TGTGCCAGCAGTACGGGGTTGGGGCCCTACGAGCAGTACTTC
>.|TRBV14|.|14|TRBJ2-1
CASSQGGYNNEQFF
TGTGCCAGCAGTCAGGGGGGGTACAACAATGAGCAGTTCTTC
>.|TRBV4-3|.|15|TRBJ2-1
CAGSQGRSSYNEQFF
TGCGCCGGCAGCCAAGGACGGAGCTCCTACAATGAGCAGTTCTTC
>.|TRBV29-1|once|13|TRBJ2-5
CSVDLIVQETQYF
TGCAGCGTTGATTTGATAGTTCAAGAGACCCAGTACTTC
>TRBD1|TRBV27|few|14|TRBJ1-2
CASSPGTGVYGYTF
TGTGCCAGCAGTCCTGGGACAGGGGTTTATGGCTACACCTTC
>TRBD1|TRBV25-1|.|14|TRBJ1-2
CASRQGTIPYGYTF
TGTGCCAGCAGACAGGGGACAATACCCTATGGCTACACCTTC
>TRBD1|TRBV28|.|15|TRBJ2-4
CASSGTGLAKNIQYF
TGTGCCAGCAGTGGGACAGGTTTAGCCAAAAACATTCAGTACTTC
>TRBD2|TRBV7-2|few|17|TRBJ2-7
CASSVTGLAGGAYEQYF
TGTGCCAGCAGCGTAACGGGACTAGCGGGAGGAGCGTACGAGCAGTACTTC
>.|TRBV6-5|.|13|TRBJ2-7
CASSLRGLREQYF
TGTGCCAGCAGCCTCCGGGGCCTAAGAGAGCAGTACTTC
>.|TRBV3-1|.|14|TRBJ1-4
CASSLREVGEKLFF
TGTGCCAGCAGCCTCCGGGAGGTCGGTGAAAAACTGTTTTTT
>TRBD2|TRBV4-1|.|15|TRBJ2-7
CASSQDSGSRYEQYF
TGCGCCAGCAGCCAAGATAGCGGGAGTCGGTACGAGCAGTACTTC
>TRBD1|TRBV6-5|.|16|TRBJ1-2
CASRPDRDRQNCGYTF
TGTGCCAGCAGGCCCGACCGGGACAGACAAAACTGTGGCTACACCTTC
>.|TRBV30|once|11|TRBJ2-1
CAWSLGGEQFF
TGTGCCTGGAGCCTAGGAGGTGAGCAGTTCTTC
>.|TRBV4-1|.|13|TRBJ2-7
CASSQVGEAEQYF
TGCGCCAGCAGCCAAGTGGGGGAAGCCGAGCAGTACTTC
>.|TRBV20-1|few|14|TRBJ2-5
CSARVGGIQETQYF
TGCAGTGCTAGAGTGGGCGGAATACAAGAGACCCAGTACTTC
>.|TRBV29-1|.|13|TRBJ1-2
CSVERYSNYGYTF
TGCAGCGTTGAACGCTACTCTAACTATGGCTACACCTTC
>TRBD2|TRBV12-3/TRBV12-4|.|17|TRBJ2-7
CASSLVTSGGTYNEQYF
TGTGCCAGCAGTTTAGTGACTAGCGGGGGGACATACAATGAGCAGTACTTC
>.|TRBV11-2|few|16|TRBJ2-7
CASSLAFWGSSYEQYF
TGTGCCAGCAGCTTAGCTTTCTGGGGTAGCTCCTACGAGCAGTACTTC
>TRBD1|TRBV7-9|.|15|TRBJ1-1
CASSPNTGVNTEAFF
TGTGCCAGCAGCCCTAACACAGGGGTGAACACTGAAGCTTTCTTT
>.|TRBV20-1|.|13|TRBJ2-1
CSARRPTRWEQFF
TGCAGTGCTAGAAGACCCACTAGATGGGAGCAGTTCTTC
>TRBD1|TRBV4-3|.|15|TRBJ1-6
CASSQDGTGDSPLHF
TGCGCCAGCAGCCAAGATGGGACAGGGGATTCACCCCTCCACTTT
>.|TRBV7-9|few|15|TRBJ2-7
CASSRTGGDSYEQYF
TGTGCCAGCAGCCGAACAGGGGGGGACTCCTACGAGCAGTACTTC
>.|TRBV5-6|.|17|TRBJ1-4
CASSLTVALATNEKLFF
TGTGCCAGCAGCTTGACAGTGGCACTCGCAACTAATGAAAAACTGTTTTTT
>.|TRBV24-1|.|15|TRBJ2-7
CATSGRDRGSYEQYF
TGTGCCACCAGTGGGAGGGACCGCGGCTCCTACGAGCAGTACTTC
>.|TRBV27|many|13|TRBJ2-7
CASSLGGHYEQYF
TGTGCCAGCAGTTTAGGGGGGCACTACGAGCAGTACTTC
>.|TRBV28|.|12|TRBJ2-7
CASSSQIYEQYF
TGTGCCAGCAGTTCCCAAATTTACGAGCAGTACTTC
>.|TRBV29-1|few|13|TRBJ2-7
CSVYGTLPYEQYF
TGCAGCGTCTACGGGACCCTCCCCTACGAGCAGTACTTC